This TCR beta chain is from a study of cytomegalovirus exposure and HLA in healthy donors. Study in general: Genotyping showed 81% of over 350 donors falling in the Caucasian-associated ancestry cluster.

This CDR3 spans 16 amino acids. Trimming pared 4 bases from V and 3 bases from J, leaving 19 bases between. CDR1 is SEHNR and CDR2 is FQNEAQ in the germline V gene (reference sequence). As concerns this clone: Antigen specificity is unknown.

PCR primers comprised 60 Vbeta and 13 Jbeta primers. Assay: immunoSEQ multiplex PCR; the TCRdb copy retains only in-frame clones and omits some. The sample has about 200,000 clones; around 80% are singletons. Study-level points and caveats: Later on, an analysis tied roughly 17,000 TCR beta sequences to HLA alleles at 0.05 false discovery rate. There were some public TCRs occurring in many donors, but most TCR sequences were rare. Several of the most significant clusters appeared linked to common viral pathogens, based on a later analysis.

The sequence came from a boy between 2 and 10 years old in good health and CMV-seronegative. The sample comprised PBMCs. The rearrangement links TRBV7-9 to TRBJ2-7; D perhaps matches TRBD2 (6 bases). CDR3 region: CASSSSLRRGVYEQYF. Written as DNA, the CDR3 is TGTGCCAGCAGCTCGTCCCTCCGGCGGGGCGTCTACGAGCAGTACTTC.